This TCR beta chain was profiled in a study of blood T cell repertoires in COVID-19. Background on the study: The samples span acute and convalescent COVID-19 from the United States, Italy and Spain.

V was shortened by 7 bases and J by 5 bases, with 20 bases between the two germline ends. In germline, CDR1 is MGHDK, CDR2 SYGVNS. CDR3 length equals 15 residues. This table comes from immunoSEQ multiplex PCR, and its TCRdb copy is limited to in-frame clones, with some not included. The repertoire consists of approximately 250,000 clones, with 80% to 90% occurring once and the leading ten covering 3% to 3.5%. A case of COVID-19 had been met by exposed participants within 2 weeks before study entry. The sequence was obtained from a woman aged 40 to 55 who had been exposed to COVID-19. J is TRBJ1-1 and V is TRBV25-1; no clear D. The sequencing input was PBMCs or T cells enriched from blood (not recorded which). The CDR3 spells CASNSLAGRTTEAFF. For the CDR3, the DNA is TGTGCCAGCAACTCCTTGGCAGGTCGAACAACTGAAGCTTTCTTT.